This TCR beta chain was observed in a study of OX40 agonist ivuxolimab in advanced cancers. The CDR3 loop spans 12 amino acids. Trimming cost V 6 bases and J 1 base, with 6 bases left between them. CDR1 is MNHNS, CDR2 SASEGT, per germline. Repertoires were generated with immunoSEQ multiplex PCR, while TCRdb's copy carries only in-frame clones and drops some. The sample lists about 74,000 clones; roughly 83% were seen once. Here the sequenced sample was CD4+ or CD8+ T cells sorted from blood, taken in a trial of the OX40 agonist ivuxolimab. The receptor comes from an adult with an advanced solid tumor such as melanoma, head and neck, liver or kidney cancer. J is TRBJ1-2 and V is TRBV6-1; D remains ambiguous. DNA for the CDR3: TGTGCCAGCAGCTGGGATAACTATGGCTACACCTTC. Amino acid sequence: CASSWDNYGYTF.